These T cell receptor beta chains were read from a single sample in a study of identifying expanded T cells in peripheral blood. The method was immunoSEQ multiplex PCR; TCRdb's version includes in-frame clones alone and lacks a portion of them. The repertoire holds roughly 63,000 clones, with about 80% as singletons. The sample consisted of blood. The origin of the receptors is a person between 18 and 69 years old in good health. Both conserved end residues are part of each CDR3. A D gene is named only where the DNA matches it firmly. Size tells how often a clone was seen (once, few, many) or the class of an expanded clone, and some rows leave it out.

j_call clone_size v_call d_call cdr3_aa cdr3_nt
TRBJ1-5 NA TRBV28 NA CASSPHPTGVYSNQPQHF TGTGCCAGCAGTCCCCACCCGACAGGAGTATATAGCAATCAGCCCCAGCATTTT
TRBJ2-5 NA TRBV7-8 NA CASSLYREAQYF TGTGCCAGCAGCTTATACAGGGAGGCCCAGTACTTC
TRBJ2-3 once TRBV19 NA CASSIGDTQYF TGTGCCAGTAGTATAGGAGATACGCAGTATTTT
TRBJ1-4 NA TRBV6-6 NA CASSYNNWRTNEKLFF TGTGCCAGCAGTTACAATAATTGGCGGACTAATGAAAAACTGTTTTTT
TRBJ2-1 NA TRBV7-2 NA CASSASDPRNEQFF TGTGCCAGCAGCGCCTCGGACCCGAGAAATGAGCAGTTCTTC
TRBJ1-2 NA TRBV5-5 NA CASSFGQNYGYTF TGTGCCAGCAGCTTTGGACAGAACTATGGCTACACCTTC
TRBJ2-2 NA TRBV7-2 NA CASSLKATGELFF TGTGCCAGCAGCTTGAAGGCCACCGGGGAGCTGTTTTTT
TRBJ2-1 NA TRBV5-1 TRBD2 CASSPDTSGPSSYNEQFF TGCGCCAGCAGCCCGGACACTAGCGGGCCAAGCTCCTACAATGAGCAGTTCTTC
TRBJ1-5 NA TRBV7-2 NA CASSLYTGNNQPQHF TGTGCCAGCAGCTTATATACAGGGAACAATCAGCCCCAGCATTTT
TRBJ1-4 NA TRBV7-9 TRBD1 CASIKDRANEKLFF TGTGCCAGCATCAAAGACAGGGCTAATGAAAAACTGTTTTTT
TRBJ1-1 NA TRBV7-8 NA CASSSRTSGANTEAFF TGTGCCAGCAGTTCTCGCACGTCCGGGGCAAACACTGAAGCTTTCTTT